Listed below are T cell receptor beta chains from one sample, sequenced in a study of blood T cell repertoires in COVID-19. Only in-frame clones appear in the TCRdb table, and some are missing; sequencing was by immunoSEQ multiplex PCR. Of about 15,000 clones in the sample, 84% were seen once. Sequenced sample: peripheral blood. The receptors derive from a human donor in a cohort sampled during active COVID-19. Each CDR3 is given with its conserved first and last residue. A D gene is named only where the DNA matches it firmly. Size is stated for part of the rows, as once, few or many counts, or as a class when the clone is expanded.

size: -
V: TRBV7-9
J: TRBJ2-3
length: 11
D: -
CDR3: CASKREDTQYF
DNA: TGTGCCAGCAAAAGAGAGGATACGCAGTATTTT

size: -
V: TRBV4-3
J: TRBJ2-3
length: 17
D: -
CDR3: CASSQGLSGDGTDTQYF
DNA: TGCGCCAGCAGCCAAGGCCTTTCGGGAGACGGCACAGATACGCAGTATTTT

size: -
V: TRBV5-6
J: TRBJ2-3
length: 15
D: -
CDR3: CASSRRGAGTDTQYF
DNA: TGTGCCAGCAGCCGCCGGGGAGCCGGGACAGATACGCAGTATTTT

size: -
V: TRBV27
J: TRBJ2-7
length: 16
D: TRBD2
CDR3: CATKREIGWGVYEQYF
DNA: TGTGCCACCAAGCGGGAGATTGGGTGGGGAGTCTACGAGCAGTACTTC

size: -
V: TRBV7-2
J: TRBJ2-3
length: 14
D: -
CDR3: CASSPRQVSDTQYF
DNA: TGTGCCAGCAGCCCACGACAGGTTTCAGATACGCAGTATTTT

size: -
V: TRBV4-2
J: TRBJ1-6
length: 17
D: -
CDR3: CASSPEGGGSPRSPLHF
DNA: TGTGCCAGCAGCCCCGAAGGCGGGGGATCCCCCAGATCACCCCTCCACTTT

size: -
V: TRBV18
J: TRBJ2-1
length: 15
D: TRBD2
CDR3: CASSPGAGGRDEQFF
DNA: TGTGCCAGCTCACCAGGAGCGGGGGGTCGGGATGAGCAGTTCTTC

size: -
V: TRBV5-1
J: TRBJ2-3
length: 16
D: TRBD2
CDR3: CASSYGTSGGADTQYF
DNA: TGCGCCAGCAGCTACGGGACTAGCGGGGGGGCAGATACGCAGTATTTT

size: -
V: TRBV7-6
J: TRBJ2-2
length: 13
D: -
CDR3: CASSLRGTGELFF
DNA: TGTGCCAGCAGCTTAAGGGGTACCGGGGAGCTGTTTTTT

size: once
V: TRBV28
J: TRBJ2-3
length: 16
D: TRBD2
CDR3: CASTQGGRASADTQYF
DNA: TGTGCCAGCACGCAGGGCGGGAGGGCCTCGGCAGATACGCAGTATTTT

size: -
V: TRBV27
J: TRBJ1-1
length: 14
D: TRBD1
CDR3: CASSLRGRDTEAFF
DNA: TGTGCCAGCAGTTTAAGGGGGCGAGACACTGAAGCTTTCTTT

size: -
V: TRBV4-3
J: TRBJ1-2
length: 17
D: -
CDR3: CASSQDTIRGWDYGYTF
DNA: TGCGCCAGCAGCCAGGATACCATACGGGGTTGGGACTATGGCTACACCTTC

size: -
V: TRBV7-2
J: TRBJ1-1
length: 14
D: -
CDR3: CASSFGGANTEAFF
DNA: TGTGCCAGCAGCTTCGGAGGGGCGAACACTGAAGCTTTCTTT

size: -
V: TRBV20-1
J: TRBJ2-7
length: 11
D: TRBD1
CDR3: CSATGGNEQYF
DNA: TGCAGTGCTACAGGGGGCAACGAGCAGTACTTC

size: -
V: TRBV11-2
J: TRBJ1-1
length: 14
D: TRBD1
CDR3: CASSLAGGYTEAFF
DNA: TGTGCCAGCAGCTTGGCAGGGGGGTACACTGAAGCTTTCTTT

size: once
V: TRBV3-1/TRBV3-2
J: TRBJ2-1
length: 17
D: TRBD1
CDR3: CASSQPLTGLSYNEQFF
DNA: TGTGCCAGCAGCCAACCTTTGACAGGGCTTTCCTACAATGAGCAGTTCTTC

size: -
V: TRBV5-6
J: TRBJ2-2
length: 19
D: TRBD2
CDR3: CASSGGGPGLASWGGELFF
DNA: TGTGCCAGCAGCGGAGGGGGGCCGGGACTAGCGAGCTGGGGCGGGGAGCTGTTTTTT

size: -
V: TRBV9
J: TRBJ2-7
length: 14
D: -
CDR3: CASSVRRGGHEQYF
DNA: TGTGCCAGCAGCGTACGCAGGGGTGGCCACGAGCAGTACTTC

size: once
V: TRBV6-5
J: TRBJ1-3
length: 15
D: TRBD1
CDR3: CASRKQTGGANTIYF
DNA: TGTGCCAGCAGAAAGCAGACAGGGGGCGCGAACACCATATATTTT

size: -
V: TRBV28
J: TRBJ2-3
length: 15
D: -
CDR3: CASSLNTGSTDTQYF
DNA: TGTGCCAGCAGTTTAAACACAGGGAGCACAGATACGCAGTATTTT

size: -
V: TRBV5-1
J: TRBJ1-1
length: 13
D: -
CDR3: CASSTNRVAEAFF
DNA: TGCGCCAGCAGCACGAACAGGGTAGCCGAAGCTTTCTTT

size: few
V: TRBV6-2/TRBV6-3
J: TRBJ2-7
length: 12
D: -
CDR3: CASSSQAYEQYF
DNA: TGTGCCAGCAGTTCCCAGGCCTACGAGCAGTACTTC

size: -
V: TRBV10-2
J: TRBJ1-1
length: 12
D: -
CDR3: CASKQMNTEAFF
DNA: TGCGCCAGCAAACAAATGAACACTGAAGCTTTCTTT

size: -
V: TRBV2
J: TRBJ2-5
length: 16
D: TRBD2
CDR3: CASRGGLAGVQETQYF
DNA: TGTGCCAGCAGGGGTGGACTAGCGGGGGTGCAGGAGACCCAGTACTTC

size: once
V: TRBV4-3
J: TRBJ2-7
length: 15
D: -
CDR3: CASSQDPHPSYEQYF
DNA: TGCGCCAGCAGCCAAGACCCCCATCCCAGCTACGAGCAGTACTTC

size: -
V: TRBV5-1
J: TRBJ2-3
length: 15
D: TRBD2
CDR3: CASSRTSGRADTQYF
DNA: TGCGCCAGCAGCAGGACTAGCGGGAGGGCGGATACGCAGTATTTT

size: -
V: TRBV7-2
J: TRBJ1-3
length: 18
D: TRBD1
CDR3: CASTLLGTGVFSGNTIYF
DNA: TGTGCCAGCACCTTACTGGGGACAGGTGTTTTCTCTGGAAACACCATATATTTT

size: few
V: TRBV20-1
J: TRBJ2-1
length: 15
D: -
CDR3: CSASRASPRYNEQFF
DNA: TGCAGTGCTAGTCGGGCTAGCCCGCGGTACAATGAGCAGTTCTTC

size: -
V: TRBV10-3
J: TRBJ2-7
length: 15
D: -
CDR3: CAISESNGGPYEQYF
DNA: TGTGCCATCAGTGAGTCTAACGGGGGACCCTACGAGCAGTACTTC

size: -
V: TRBV6-5
J: TRBJ1-1
length: 16
D: -
CDR3: CASSYSNPDRTTEAFF
DNA: TGTGCCAGCAGTTACTCGAACCCCGACAGGACCACTGAAGCTTTCTTT

size: -
V: TRBV10-3
J: TRBJ2-7
length: 15
D: -
CDR3: CATQEGGINSYEQYF
DNA: TGTGCCACCCAGGAGGGAGGTATAAACTCCTACGAGCAGTACTTC

size: once
V: TRBV5-4
J: TRBJ2-5
length: 18
D: TRBD1
CDR3: CASNPSPATGVGQETQYF
DNA: TGTGCCAGCAACCCCTCCCCGGCGACAGGGGTCGGCCAAGAGACCCAGTACTTC

size: few
V: TRBV5-1
J: TRBJ2-2
length: 14
D: TRBD1
CDR3: CASKGQANTGELFF
DNA: TGCGCCAGCAAGGGACAGGCGAACACCGGGGAGCTGTTTTTT

size: -
V: TRBV10-2
J: TRBJ2-3
length: 15
D: -
CDR3: CASSESPTSTDTQYF
DNA: TGCGCCAGCAGTGAGTCGCCAACTAGCACAGATACGCAGTATTTT

size: once
V: TRBV6-6
J: TRBJ1-6
length: 15
D: -
CDR3: CASSNYRDGFSPLHF
DNA: TGTGCCAGCAGTAACTACAGGGATGGATTTTCACCCCTCCACTTT

size: -
V: TRBV5-1
J: TRBJ1-2
length: 13
D: TRBD1
CDR3: CASSLQGARGYTF
DNA: TGCGCCAGCAGCTTGCAGGGGGCGAGGGGCTACACCTTC

size: -
V: TRBV5-4
J: TRBJ2-2
length: 14
D: TRBD1
CDR3: CASSTGQATGELFF
DNA: TGTGCCAGCAGCACGGGACAGGCCACCGGGGAGCTGTTTTTT

size: -
V: TRBV9
J: TRBJ2-2
length: 16
D: TRBD2
CDR3: CASSVQREGNTGELFF
DNA: TGTGCCAGCAGCGTCCAGCGGGAGGGAAACACCGGGGAGCTGTTTTTT

size: -
V: TRBV6-2/TRBV6-3
J: TRBJ1-1
length: 18
D: TRBD1
CDR3: CASSYWTGTGVEDTEAFF
DNA: TGTGCCAGCAGTTACTGGACCGGGACAGGGGTCGAAGACACTGAAGCTTTCTTT

size: -
V: TRBV30
J: TRBJ1-3
length: 14
D: -
CDR3: CAWSVQLSGNTIYF
DNA: TGTGCCTGGAGTGTACAGCTCTCTGGAAACACCATATATTTT